These 17 T cell receptor beta chains were sequenced from one sample in a study of blood T cell repertoires in COVID-19. Sequenced by immunoSEQ multiplex PCR; TCRdb stores in-frame clones only, minus some. The sample consists of about 400,000 clones, roughly 89% of them appearing once. The sample consisted of peripheral blood. The receptor set was obtained from a woman under 40 with acute or convalescent COVID-19.

The chain is built from TRBV27 and TRBJ2-5; 12 positions agree with TRBD2. Trimming cost V 5 bases and J 2 bases; bases outside gene matches: 3. The CDR3 totals 15 residues. CDR1 and CDR2 from the germline V gene are MNHEY and SMNVEV (reference sequence). In DNA, the CDR3 is TGTGCCAGCAGTCGGACTAGCGGGGATCAAGAGACCCAGTACTTC. This codes for CASSRTSGDQETQYF.

V and J are TRBV10-3 and TRBJ1-5, with unresolved D. Deletions cut 2 bases from V and 7 bases from J, with 9 bases between. CDR3 length: 13 amino acids. CDR1 is ENHRY, CDR2 SYGVKD, per germline. DNA for the CDR3: TGTGCCATCAGTGAGACCGGGAAGCAGCCCCAGCATTTT. The encoded protein is CAISETGKQPQHF.

The chain combines TRBV12-3 or TRBV12-4 with TRBJ2-5, with 7 bases that match TRBD1. Trimming removed 3 bases from V and 3 bases from J; junction bases left unmatched: 1. The CDR3 has 13 residues. In DNA form, the CDR3 reads TGTGCCAGCAGTTTGGGGACAGAAGAGACCCAGTACTTC. Protein product: CASSLGTEETQYF.

This clone appeared a few times. This chain joins TRBV4-1 and TRBJ1-4; 12 positions agree with TRBD1. This CDR3 region has 14 residues. The V gene's germline CDR1 is MGHRA and CDR2 YSYEKL. V shed 3 bases, J shed 8 bases, and the junction held 1 base outside the gene matches. The DNA for the CDR3 is TGCGCCAGCAGCCACGGGACAGGGGGCGAAAAACTGTTTTTT. It codes for CASSHGTGGEKLFF.

The V and J genes are TRBV4-1 and TRBJ2-1; TRBD1 agrees at 9 bases. Germline lookup yields CDR1 MGHRA and CDR2 YSYEKL. The CDR3 totals 14 residues. The V gene end was trimmed by 3 bases and the J gene end by 8 bases; junction bases not matched to a gene: 5. CDR3 nucleotides: TGCGCCAGCAGCCAGGGACAGGGTGACGATGAGCAGTTCTTC. Its translation is CASSQGQGDDEQFF.

The chain joins TRBV5-4 to TRBJ2-1, with 8 bases aligning to TRBD1. From germline, CDR1 is SGHNT and CDR2 YYREEE (reference sequence). The CDR3 consists of 16 residues. The junction had 6 bases not matched to a gene; V was cut back by 4 bases and J by 0 bases. The CDR3 bases are TGTGCCAGCAGCGGGAGGACAGGGAGCTCCTACAATGAGCAGTTCTTC. It is translated as CASSGRTGSSYNEQFF.

V usage is TRBV5-1 and J usage is TRBJ1-2; D gene ambiguous. CDR3 size: 13 residues. Germline values: CDR1 SGHRS, CDR2 YFSETQ. V lost 1 base and J 6 bases, leaving 10 bases between the germline ends. The CDR3 nucleotides read TGCGCCAGCAGCTTGTATGGGAGTAATGGCTACACCTTC. The encoded protein is CASSLYGSNGYTF.

The chain links TRBV30 to TRBJ1-6; 8 bases are shared with TRBD1. The CDR3 sequence is 14 residues long. Looked up from germline, CDR1 is GTSNPN and CDR2 is SVGIG (reference sequence). The trim removed 5 bases at V and 11 bases at J, leaving 11 bases unmatched. CDR3 residues: CAWEQGQEDPPLHF. The CDR3 DNA is TGTGCCTGGGAGCAGGGACAGGAGGACCCACCCCTCCACTTT.

The V call is TRBV6-5, the J call TRBJ2-7; 7 positions agree with TRBD1. This CDR3 contains 14 residues. V shed 5 bases and J 4 bases; nucleotides not matched to a gene: 8. Germline lookup yields CDR1 MNHEY and CDR2 SVGAGI. DNA of the CDR3: TGTGCCAGCAGTCCTAGGGGGCCGGAGTACGAGCAGTACTTC. Amino acid sequence: CASSPRGPEYEQYF.

This chain connects TRBV9 to TRBJ1-6; D may be TRBD1 (6 bases). The CDR3 runs 16 residues. CDR1 and CDR2 from the germline V gene are SGDLS and YYNGEE. With 0 bases removed from V and 7 bases from J, the gap between germline ends came to 14 bases. This chain's CDR3 is CASSVALQGSNSPLHF. The CDR3 DNA reads TGTGCCAGCAGCGTAGCGCTTCAGGGGTCCAATTCACCCCTCCACTTT.

As to this clone: One end of the junction does not line up with germline, which may come from a read error. The chain links TRBV5-1 to TRBJ2-5; 7 positions match TRBD2. The CDR3 has 15 amino acids. Germline CDR1 SGHRS, CDR2 YFSETQ. As DNA, the CDR3 is TGCGCCAGCAGCTTTTCGGCTAGCGGAGAAGAGAACCAGTACTTC. Amino acids: CASSFSASGEENQYF.

The V call is TRBV2, the J call TRBJ1-6, with D unclear. Trimming took 3 bases from V and 6 from J, leaving 6 bases between them. The germline V gene has CDR1 SNHLY and CDR2 FYNNEI. This CDR3 is built from 13 residues. Here the CDR3 DNA reads TGTGCCAGCAGTGAGATAGTTAATTCACCCCTCCACTTT. It encodes CASSEIVNSPLHF.

V and J are TRBV6-1 and TRBJ2-5; D call uncertain. This CDR3 comprises 15 residues. V was shortened by 3 bases and J by 2 bases, with 13 bases between the two germline ends. Germline V gene data show CDR1 as MNHNS and CDR2 as SASEGT. The DNA for the CDR3 is TGTGCCAGCAGTGATATGATGAGGTCGCAAGAGACCCAGTACTTC. This gives the protein CASSDMMRSQETQYF.

The V and J genes are TRBV5-6 and TRBJ1-2; 7 bases align to TRBD1. Germline V gene data show CDR1 as SGHDT and CDR2 as YYEEEE. V lost 0 bases, J lost 1 base, and 6 bases stayed unmatched. This CDR3 region has 16 residues. The CDR3 bases are TGTGCCAGCAGCTTGGAATACAGGGGTGATAACTATGGCTACACCTTC. Residues: CASSLEYRGDNYGYTF.

The chain employs TRBV11-3 and TRBJ2-2; 14 bases are a match to TRBD2. V trimming: 5 bases; J trimming: 6 bases; junction bases outside the gene matches: 8. Germline-derived CDR1 and CDR2 are SGHNT and YENEEA. The length of the CDR3 is 17 residues. The CDR3 coding sequence is TGTGCCAGCAGCAAGGCGGCGACTAGCGGGGGGGCCGGGGAGCTGTTTTTT. The encoded protein is CASSKAATSGGAGELFF.

The rearrangement links TRBV5-1 to TRBJ2-3; 11 bases are shared with TRBD1. The CDR3 sequence is 16 residues long. The germline V gene encodes CDR1 SGHRS and CDR2 YFSETQ. Losses at the gene ends were 4 bases for V and 3 bases for J; bases not matched to a gene: 7. The CDR3 sequence is CASSLPRDRGTDTQYF. CDR3 sequence (DNA): TGCGCCAGCAGCCTGCCCCGGGACAGGGGGACAGATACGCAGTATTTT.

This clone showed up just a few times. The genes are TRBV19 and TRBJ2-1; D is ambiguous. This CDR3 is 12 amino acids long. Germline V CDR1 and CDR2: LNHDA, SQIVND (reference sequence). V lost 7 bases, J lost 10 bases, and 14 bases lay in between. This CDR3 is CASKSTLEEQFF. The CDR3 coding sequence is TGTGCCAGTAAGAGTACCCTCGAGGAGCAGTTCTTC.